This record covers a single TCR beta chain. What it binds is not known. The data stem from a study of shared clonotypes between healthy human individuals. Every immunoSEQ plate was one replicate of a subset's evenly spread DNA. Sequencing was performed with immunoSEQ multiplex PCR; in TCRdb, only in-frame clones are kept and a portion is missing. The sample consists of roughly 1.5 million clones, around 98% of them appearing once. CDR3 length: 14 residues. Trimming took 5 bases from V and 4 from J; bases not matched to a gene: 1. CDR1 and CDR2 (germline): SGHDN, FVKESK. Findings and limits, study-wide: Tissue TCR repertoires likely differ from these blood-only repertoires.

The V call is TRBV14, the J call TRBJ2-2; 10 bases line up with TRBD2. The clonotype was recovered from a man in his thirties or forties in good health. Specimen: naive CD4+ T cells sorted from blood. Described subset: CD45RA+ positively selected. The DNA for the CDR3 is TGTGCCAGCAGCTGGACTAGCGGCACCGGGGAGCTGTTTTTT. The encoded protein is CASSWTSGTGELFF.